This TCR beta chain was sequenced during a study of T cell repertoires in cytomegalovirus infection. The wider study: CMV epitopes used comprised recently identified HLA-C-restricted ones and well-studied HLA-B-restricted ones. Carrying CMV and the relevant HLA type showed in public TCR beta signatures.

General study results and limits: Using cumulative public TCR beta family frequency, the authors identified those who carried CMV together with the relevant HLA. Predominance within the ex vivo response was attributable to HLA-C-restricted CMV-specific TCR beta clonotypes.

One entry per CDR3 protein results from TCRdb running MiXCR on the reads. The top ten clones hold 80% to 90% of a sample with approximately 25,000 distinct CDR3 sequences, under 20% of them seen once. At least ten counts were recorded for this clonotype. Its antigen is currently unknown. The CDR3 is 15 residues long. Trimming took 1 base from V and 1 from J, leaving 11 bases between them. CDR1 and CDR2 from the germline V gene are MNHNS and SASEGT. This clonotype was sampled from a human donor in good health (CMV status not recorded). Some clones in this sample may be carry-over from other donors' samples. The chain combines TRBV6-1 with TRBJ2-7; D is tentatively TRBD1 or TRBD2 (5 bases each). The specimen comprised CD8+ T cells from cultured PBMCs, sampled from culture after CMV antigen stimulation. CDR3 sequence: CASSEVGTASYEQYF. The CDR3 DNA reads TGTGCCAGCAGTGAAGTGGGGACGGCATCCTACGAGCAGTACTTC.